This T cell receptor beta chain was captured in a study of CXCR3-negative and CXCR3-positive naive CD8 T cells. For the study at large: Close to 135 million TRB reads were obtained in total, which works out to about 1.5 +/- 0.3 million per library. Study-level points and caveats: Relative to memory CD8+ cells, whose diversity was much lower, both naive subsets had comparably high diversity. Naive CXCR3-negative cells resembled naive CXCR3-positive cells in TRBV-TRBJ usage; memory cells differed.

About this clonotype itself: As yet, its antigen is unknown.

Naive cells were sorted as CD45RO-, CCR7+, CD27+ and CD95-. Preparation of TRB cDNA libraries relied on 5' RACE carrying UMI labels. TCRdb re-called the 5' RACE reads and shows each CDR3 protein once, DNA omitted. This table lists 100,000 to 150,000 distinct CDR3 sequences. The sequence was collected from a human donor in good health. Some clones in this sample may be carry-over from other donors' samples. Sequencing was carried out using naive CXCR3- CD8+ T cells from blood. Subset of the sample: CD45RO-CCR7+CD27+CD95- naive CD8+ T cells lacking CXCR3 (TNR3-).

CDR3 loop: CATTGQTGKSYNEQFF. This chain joins TRBV24-1 and TRBJ2-1; the D call from TCRdb, TRBD1, cannot be confirmed without DNA. In germline, CDR1 is KGHDR, CDR2 SFDVKD. This CDR3 comprises 16 residues.